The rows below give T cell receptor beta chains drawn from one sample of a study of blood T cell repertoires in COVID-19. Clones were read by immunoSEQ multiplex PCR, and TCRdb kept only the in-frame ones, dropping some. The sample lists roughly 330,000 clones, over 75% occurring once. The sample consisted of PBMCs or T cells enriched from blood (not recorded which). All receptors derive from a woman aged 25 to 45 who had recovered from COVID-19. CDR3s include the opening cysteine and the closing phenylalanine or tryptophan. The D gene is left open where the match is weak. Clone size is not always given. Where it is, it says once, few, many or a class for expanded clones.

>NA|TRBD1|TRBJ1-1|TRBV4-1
TGCGCCAGCAGCCACCGCAAACCGGGACAGGGGGGCCTTCGGGTGAACACTGAAGCTTTCTTT
CASSHRKPGQGGLRVNTEAFF
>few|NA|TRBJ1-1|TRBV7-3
TGTGCCAGCAGCTTAAGGGCAGGGTGGGACACTGAAGCTTTCTTT
CASSLRAGWDTEAFF
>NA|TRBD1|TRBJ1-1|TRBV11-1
TGTGCCAGCAGCCGACAGGGGGATGACACTGAAGCTTTCTTT
CASSRQGDDTEAFF
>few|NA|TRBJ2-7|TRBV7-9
TGTGCCAGCAGCTTAGTTTTAACGGGGAGCTCCTACGAGCAGTACTTC
CASSLVLTGSSYEQYF
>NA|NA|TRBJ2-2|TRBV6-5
TGTGCCAGCCGGCCCGACAAGTCGAACACCGGGGAGCTGTTTTTT
CASRPDKSNTGELFF
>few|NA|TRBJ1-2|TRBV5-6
TGTGCCAGCAGCTTGGTTAGAAGGAGATCTAACTATGGCTACACCTTC
CASSLVRRRSNYGYTF
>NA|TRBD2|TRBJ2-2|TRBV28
TGTGCCAGCAGTCGGACTAGCGGGGACGCCGGGGAGCTGTTTTTT
CASSRTSGDAGELFF
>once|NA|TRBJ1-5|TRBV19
TGTGCCAGTAGTTGGCGGCGACAGCCCCAGCATTTT
CASSWRRQPQHF
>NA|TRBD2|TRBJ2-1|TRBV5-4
TGTGCCAGCAGCTTGGGGGGCGGGGGCTCCTACAATGAGCAGTTCTTC
CASSLGGGGSYNEQFF
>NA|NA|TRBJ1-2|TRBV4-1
TGCGCCAGCAGCCTAACCCCTGGACAGTACCTTAACTATGGCTACACCTTC
CASSLTPGQYLNYGYTF
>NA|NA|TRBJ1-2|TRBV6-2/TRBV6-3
TGTGCCAGCAGTTACAGCGGGGCCTATGGCTACACCTTC
CASSYSGAYGYTF
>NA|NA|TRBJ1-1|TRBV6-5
TGTGCCAGCAGTTACGTAACTGCGGGCACTGAAGCTTTCTTT
CASSYVTAGTEAFF
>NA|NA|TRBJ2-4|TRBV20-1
TGCAGTGCTAGTACAGGCCATGGGCCAGACATTCAGTACTTC
CSASTGHGPDIQYF
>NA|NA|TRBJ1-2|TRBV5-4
TGTGCCAGCAGCTGGACAGCTAACTATGGCTACACCTTC
CASSWTANYGYTF
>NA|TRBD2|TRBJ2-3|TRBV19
TGTGCCAGTAGTGAGGCTAGCGGGGGCACGCAGTATTTT
CASSEASGGTQYF
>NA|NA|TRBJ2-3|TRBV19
TGTGCCAGTAGTATAGGGTCGAGCCGGAGCACAGATACGCAGTATTTT
CASSIGSSRSTDTQYF
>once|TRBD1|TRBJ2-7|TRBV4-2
TGTGCCAGCAGCCAAGATTGGGACAGGGGGTTAAACGAGCAGTACTTC
CASSQDWDRGLNEQYF
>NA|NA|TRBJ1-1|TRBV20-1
TGCAGTGCTACGGGGGGGAAGGAAGCTTTCTTT
CSATGGKEAFF
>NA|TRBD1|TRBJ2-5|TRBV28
TGTGCCAGCAGTTCCGAGGACAGGGTCAAAGAGACCCAGTACTTC
CASSSEDRVKETQYF
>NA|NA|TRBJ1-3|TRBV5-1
TGCGCCAGCAGCTTGGGCCGGAGCTCTGGAAACACCATATATTTT
CASSLGRSSGNTIYF
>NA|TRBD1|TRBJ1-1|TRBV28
TGTGCCAGCAGGTCACCTCCGATACAGGGGGACACTGAAGCTTTCTTT
CASRSPPIQGDTEAFF
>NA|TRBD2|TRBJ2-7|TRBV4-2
TGTGCCAGCAGCTCATTCCAGCGGGGGGCCTACGAGCAGTACTTC
CASSSFQRGAYEQYF
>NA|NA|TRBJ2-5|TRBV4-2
TGTGCCAGCAGCCAAGATATCGGGCAAGAGACCCAGTACTTC
CASSQDIGQETQYF
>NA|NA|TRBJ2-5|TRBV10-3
TGTGCCATCAGTACAGGGTACGGAGAGACCCAGTACTTC
CAISTGYGETQYF
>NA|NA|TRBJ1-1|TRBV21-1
TGTGCCAGCAGCAAAGACCCACCGGTGAACACTGAAGCTTTCTTT
CASSKDPPVNTEAFF
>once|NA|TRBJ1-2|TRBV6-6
TGTGCCAGCAGTCCAAGATTCCCTGAGATAGGGGCTAACTATGGCTACACCTTC
CASSPRFPEIGANYGYTF
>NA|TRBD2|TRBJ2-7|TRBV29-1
TGCAGCGTTGAAGATCCTGCCCTAGCGGGTATAAATTACTTC
CSVEDPALAGINYF
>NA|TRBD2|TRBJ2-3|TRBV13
TGTGCCAGCAGCCCACGACTAGCGGGGGGTCGGACGCAGTATTTT
CASSPRLAGGRTQYF
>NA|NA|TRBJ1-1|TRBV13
TGTGCCAGCACCACGGGAGGGACCAGCACTGAAGCTTTCTTT
CASTTGGTSTEAFF
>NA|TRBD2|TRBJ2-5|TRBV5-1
TGCGCCAGCAGCTGGGACCCTAGAGGGACTAGCGACGGTAATTTTGAGACCCAGTACTTC
CASSWDPRGTSDGNFETQYF
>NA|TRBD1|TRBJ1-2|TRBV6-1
TGTGCCAGCAGTGAAGGGGGGGGCAGGGGGCGCGATGGCTACACCTTC
CASSEGGGRGRDGYTF
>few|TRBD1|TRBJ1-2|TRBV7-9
TGTGCCAGCAGCGTCAGACAGGGGGCGCTTGGCTACACCTTC
CASSVRQGALGYTF
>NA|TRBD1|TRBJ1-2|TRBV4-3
TGCGCCAGCAGCCAAGAGGACAGGGTAGAGGGCTATGGCTACACCTTC
CASSQEDRVEGYGYTF
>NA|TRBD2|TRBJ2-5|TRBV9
TGTGCCAGCAGCGTCACTCGCGGGGGGGCGGAGACCCAGTACTTC
CASSVTRGGAETQYF
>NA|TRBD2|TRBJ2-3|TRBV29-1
TGCAGCGTTAGCGGGGGGCTGGCAGATACGCAGTATTTT
CSVSGGLADTQYF
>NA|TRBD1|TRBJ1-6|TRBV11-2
TGTGCCAGCAGCATTATCTCAGGGGGCCAATCACCCCTCCACTTT
CASSIISGGQSPLHF
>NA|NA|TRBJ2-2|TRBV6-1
TGTGCCAGCAGTGAATGGAGCACCCCGGGGACCGGGGAGCTGTTTTTT
CASSEWSTPGTGELFF
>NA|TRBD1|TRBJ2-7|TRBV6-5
TGTGCCAGCAGTTATCAAGACAGGGGCGAGCAGTACTTC
CASSYQDRGEQYF
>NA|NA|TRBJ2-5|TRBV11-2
TGTGCCAGCAGCAATGGCGGGCCTAAAGAGACCCAGTACTTC
CASSNGGPKETQYF
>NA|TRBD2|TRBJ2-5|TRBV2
TGTGCCAGCAGCGGGACTAGCGTTCCCCAAGAGACCCAGTACTTC
CASSGTSVPQETQYF
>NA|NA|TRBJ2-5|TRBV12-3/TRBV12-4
TGTGCCAGCAGTTTTGGCGGGGCGGAGACCCAGTACTTC
CASSFGGAETQYF
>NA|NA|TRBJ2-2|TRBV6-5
TGTGCCAGCAGCCCAGGGGCCCACTGGGCCCGGGAGCTGTTTTTT
CASSPGAHWARELFF
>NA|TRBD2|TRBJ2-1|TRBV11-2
TGTGCCAGCAGCTTTCTAGGTAGCGGGGGGTACAATGAGCAGTTCTTC
CASSFLGSGGYNEQFF
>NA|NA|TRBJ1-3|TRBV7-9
TGTGCCAGCAGCTTAGTATCCGGAAACACCATATATTTT
CASSLVSGNTIYF
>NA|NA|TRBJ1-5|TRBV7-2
TGTGCCAGCAGCCATCCGGGGGATCAGCCCCAGCATTTT
CASSHPGDQPQHF
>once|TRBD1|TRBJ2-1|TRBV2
TGTGCCAGCAGTGAAGGACAGGGGGGGAATGAGCAGTTCTTC
CASSEGQGGNEQFF
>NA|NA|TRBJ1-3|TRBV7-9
TGTGCCAGCGGAACAGATCCTGGAAACACCATATATTTT
CASGTDPGNTIYF
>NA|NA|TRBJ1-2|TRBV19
TGTGCCAGTAGTATACTTCGGGGGGCTCCTAACTATGGCTACACCTTC
CASSILRGAPNYGYTF
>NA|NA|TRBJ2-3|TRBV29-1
TGCAGCGCCGAGACAGTGTATACGCAGTATTTT
CSAETVYTQYF
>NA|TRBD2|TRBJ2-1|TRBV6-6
TGTGCCAGCAGTTTCTCAGCGGGGGGAGTAAATGAGCAGTTCTTC
CASSFSAGGVNEQFF
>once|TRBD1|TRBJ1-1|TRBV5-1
TGCGCCAGCAACCCGGACAGGGCCACTGAAGCTTTCTTT
CASNPDRATEAFF
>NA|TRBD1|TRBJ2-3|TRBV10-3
TGTGCCATCAGCCCTAGGGCCCGGGACAGGGGCACAGATACGCAGTATTTT
CAISPRARDRGTDTQYF
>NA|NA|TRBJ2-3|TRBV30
TGTGCCTGGGGGGGGCCAAGGGACTCAGATCTCACAGATACGCAGTATTTT
CAWGGPRDSDLTDTQYF
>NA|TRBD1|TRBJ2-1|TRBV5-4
TGTGCCAGCAGCTTGGGGGGACAGGGGTACAATGAGCAGTTCTTC
CASSLGGQGYNEQFF
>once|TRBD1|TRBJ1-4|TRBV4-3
TGCGCCAGAATGGGGAAGGAGGGGGCCCAGCGAAAACTGTTTTTT
CARMGKEGAQRKLFF
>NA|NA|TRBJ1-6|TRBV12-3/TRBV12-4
TGTGCCAGCAGCATGACGACTCATTCACCCCTCCACTTT
CASSMTTHSPLHF
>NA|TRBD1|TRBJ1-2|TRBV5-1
TGCGCCAGCAGCTTGGTTTCAGGGGGAACTAACTATGGCTACACCTTC
CASSLVSGGTNYGYTF